These 28 T cell receptor beta chains were all obtained from the same sample, sequenced in a study of T-cell reconstitution after alpha-beta-depleted transplantation in children. Unique molecular identifiers were used in preparing the TCRbeta library. One entry per CDR3 protein results from TCRdb running MiXCR on the PCR reads. Of 6,500 to 8,000 distinct CDR3 sequences listed, about 30% are singletons. This specimen consisted of peripheral blood, obtained 60 days after TCRalphabeta/CD19-depleted stem cell transplant. The receptors come from a boy under two years old who had a stem cell transplant for SCID, so the T cells may come from the graft donor.

The genes are TRBV7-9 and TRBJ2-7; D tentatively reads TRBD1 or TRBD2 (5 bases each). The germline gives CDR1 SEHNR, CDR2 FQNEAQ (reference sequence). The length of the CDR3 is 15 residues. The V end lost 6 bases, the J end lost 7 bases, and 22 bases lay between the germline ends. This CDR3 is CASSGGHPPSREQYF. The CDR3 DNA reads as TGTGCCAGCAGTGGAGGACACCCGCCCTCGAGGGAGCAGTACTTC.

The CDR3 bases are TGTGCCACCAGTGACTCAACCTCCGGGACAGGGAACGACGAGCAGTACTTC. The encoded protein is CATSDSTSGTGNDEQYF. The V and J genes are TRBV24-1 and TRBJ2-7; 9 bases fit TRBD1. The CDR3 totals 17 residues. V shed 4 bases and J 5 bases; nucleotides not matched to a gene: 14. CDR1 is KGHDR and CDR2 is SFDVKD in the germline V gene.

The rearrangement joins TRBV20-1 to TRBJ2-1; TRBD1 matches at 10 bases. Unmatched junction bases numbered 6, after V lost 2 bases and J lost 5 bases. This CDR3 region has 15 residues. From germline, CDR1 is DFQATT and CDR2 SNEGSKA (reference sequence). The CDR3 sequence is CSARSDRGNNNEQFF. CDR3 DNA: TGCAGTGCTAGATCGGACAGGGGGAACAACAATGAGCAGTTCTTC.

Judged by abundance, this clonotype is medium-sized (0.01 to 0.1%). The genes are TRBV24-1 and TRBJ2-2; TRBD1 is a possible D gene (6 bases). This CDR3 spans 13 amino acids. Germline CDR1 and CDR2: KGHDR and SFDVKD. V was trimmed by 5 bases and J by 5 bases, leaving 8 bases between them. CDR3 in amino acids: CATSGRGTGELFF. In DNA form, the CDR3 reads TGTGCCACCAGTGGCAGGGGAACCGGGGAGCTGTTTTTT.

CDR3 sequence reads: CASSPMQGQGRGVPYNEQFF. For the CDR3, the DNA is TGTGCCAGCAGTCCCATGCAGGGGCAGGGGCGAGGGGTCCCCTACAATGAGCAGTTCTTC. The chain couples TRBV28 to TRBJ2-1, with TRBD1 as a possible D gene (6 bases). V lost 5 bases to trimming and J lost 2 bases, with 28 bases between them. The CDR3 is 20 residues long. CDR1 MDHEN and CDR2 SYDVKM come from the germline V gene.

The chain joins TRBV10-3 to TRBJ1-1; D ambiguous. This CDR3 has 12 amino acids. V was trimmed by 7 bases and J by 0 bases, leaving 6 bases between them. In germline, CDR1 is ENHRY, CDR2 SYGVKD. CDR3 nucleotides: TGTGCCATCAAAGGCATGAACACTGAAGCTTTCTTT. This encodes CAIKGMNTEAFF.

The chain combines TRBV2 with TRBJ2-7, with D tentatively TRBD1 (5 bases). The CDR3 extends over 12 amino acids. V was pared by 6 bases and J by 3 bases, with 9 bases between. Germline CDR1 SNHLY, CDR2 FYNNEI. The chain's CDR3 is CASRLRVYEQYF. DNA for the CDR3: TGTGCCAGCAGGCTCAGGGTCTACGAGCAGTACTTC.

By sample fraction, this clonotype is medium-sized. The chain recombines TRBV5-5 with TRBJ2-2; tentatively, D is TRBD2 (7 bases). Between the trimmed V and J ends, which lost 1 base and 5 bases, there was a span of 18 bases. The CDR3 has 17 amino acids. Germline values: CDR1 SGHKS, CDR2 YYEKEE (reference sequence). CDR3 coding DNA: TGTGCCAGCAGCTTGAGGGGGGGCCCGTTAGAAACCGGGGAGCTGTTTTTT. Amino acids: CASSLRGGPLETGELFF.

Within the sample, this clonotype is medium-sized (0.01 to 0.1%). The rearrangement uses TRBV7-9 and TRBJ2-7, with 10 nucleotides matching TRBD2. Unmatched junction bases numbered 2, after V lost 1 base and J lost 2 bases. The germline V gene has CDR1 SEHNR and CDR2 FQNEAQ (reference sequence). The CDR3 sequence is 15 residues long. Written as DNA, the CDR3 is TGTGCCAGCAGCTTAGAAGCGGGAGGGCCCTACGAGCAGTACTTC. Protein: CASSLEAGGPYEQYF.

This clonotype rates as medium-sized. This chain connects TRBV6-4 to TRBJ2-1, with D maybe TRBD1 (5 bases). The CDR3 extends over 16 amino acids. Trimming pared 0 bases from V and 5 bases from J, leaving 14 bases between. Germline lookup yields CDR1 MRHNA and CDR2 SNTAGT. CDR3 sequence: CASSDSSDRQDNEQFF. The CDR3 bases are TGTGCCAGCAGTGACTCGTCCGACAGACAAGACAATGAGCAGTTCTTC.

The rearrangement joins TRBV30 to TRBJ2-2; 9 bases match TRBD2. Germline lookup yields CDR1 GTSNPN and CDR2 SVGIG (reference sequence). CDR3 length equals 15 residues. V lost 0 bases to trimming and J lost 4 bases; unmatched junction nucleotides: 3. CDR3 residues: CAWSVRGRATGELFF. The CDR3 nucleotides are TGTGCCTGGAGTGTACGCGGGAGGGCCACCGGGGAGCTGTTTTTT.

By its share, this clonotype is medium-sized. The V gene is TRBV2, the J gene TRBJ1-4; 7 bases match TRBD1. In germline, CDR1 is SNHLY, CDR2 FYNNEI. This CDR3 region has 14 residues. V shed 5 bases, J shed 8 bases, and the junction held 8 bases outside the gene matches. CDR3 residues: CASSLDRVDEKLFF. CDR3 bases: TGTGCCAGCAGTCTCGACAGGGTAGACGAAAAACTGTTTTTT.

The rearrangement joins TRBV6-1 to TRBJ2-5, with 11 bases matching TRBD1. V lost 6 bases and J lost 5; bases outside the gene matches: 11. The germline V gene has CDR1 MNHNS and CDR2 SASEGT. The CDR3 contains 16 residues. The CDR3 sequence is CASRATGTGGWETQYF. The CDR3 nucleotides are TGTGCCAGCAGAGCAACCGGGACAGGGGGGTGGGAGACCCAGTACTTC.

Within the sample, this clonotype is medium-sized (0.01 to 0.1%). The chain joins TRBV6-4 to TRBJ1-5; TRBD1 might be the D (5 bases). Per the germline V gene, CDR1 is MRHNA and CDR2 is SNTAGT. The CDR3 loop spans 13 amino acids. Trimming cost V 6 bases and J 10 bases, with 16 bases left between them. The CDR3 here is CASRGPCGGPQHF. The CDR3 nucleotides are TGTGCCAGCAGGGGGCCTTGCGGGGGACCCCAGCATTTT.

In its sample, this clonotype was seen many times. The chain carries TRBV7-9 and TRBJ1-5, with D unresolved. CDR1 SEHNR and CDR2 FQNEAQ come from the germline V gene (reference sequence). The CDR3 consists of 14 residues. V was trimmed by 5 bases and J by 6 bases, leaving 14 bases between them. This CDR3 is CASSNWGGGQPQHF. CDR3 DNA: TGTGCCAGCAGCAACTGGGGAGGAGGTCAGCCCCAGCATTTT.

This clonotype is medium-sized in the sample. This chain links TRBV12-5 with TRBJ1-5; unclear D gene. V lost 1 base, J lost 6 bases, and 10 bases lay in between. From germline, CDR1 is LGHNT and CDR2 FRNRAP. The CDR3 is 14 amino acids. The CDR3 loop is CASGLDPSAQPQHF. Here the CDR3 DNA reads TGTGCTAGTGGTTTGGATCCTTCCGCTCAGCCCCAGCATTTT. Together with reference TRBV12-5 and TRBJ1-5, the CDR3 gives the full variable domain: DARVTQTPRHKVTEMGQEVTMRCQPILGHNTVFWYRQTMMQGLELLAYFRNRAPLDDSGMPKDRFSAEMPDATLATLKIQPSEPRDSAVYFCASGLDPSAQPQHFGDGTRLSIL.

By frequency in the sample, this clonotype is medium-sized (0.01 to 0.1%). The chain carries TRBV15 and TRBJ1-6, with TRBD1 identical over 8 bases. The CDR3 contains 15 residues. In germline, CDR1 is LNHNV, CDR2 YYDKDF (reference sequence). Germline trimming cut 1 base from V and 7 bases from J; bases unmatched to any gene: 3. CDR3 in amino acids: CATSRGQGQNSPLHF. The CDR3 bases are TGTGCCACCAGCAGAGGACAGGGGCAAAATTCACCCCTCCACTTT.

This clonotype was seen once. The J gene is TRBJ1-2, the V gene TRBV7-9, with a weak D call TRBD1 (5 bases). The V gene's germline CDR1 is SEHNR and CDR2 FQNEAQ (reference sequence). V lost 2 bases to trimming and J lost 4 bases, with 14 bases between them. CDR3 size: 15 residues. For the CDR3, the DNA is TGTGCCAGCAGCTTATATCGGGGGGATAGCTATGGCTACACCTTC. Amino acid sequence: CASSLYRGDSYGYTF.

The chain has TRBV20-1 and TRBJ2-3; 8 bases align to TRBD2. Germline trimming cut 0 bases from V and 1 base from J; bases unmatched to any gene: 6. Germline V gene data show CDR1 as DFQATT and CDR2 as SNEGSKA (reference sequence). The CDR3 has 16 residues. The CDR3 nucleotides are TGCAGTGCTAGAGATCTTGAGACTAGCGGCACAGATACGCAGTATTTT. This encodes CSARDLETSGTDTQYF.

This chain joins TRBV10-2 and TRBJ2-2; the D gene is possibly TRBD1 (7 bases). Germline V gene sequence: CDR1 WSHSY, CDR2 SAAADI. V was pared by 4 bases and J by 4 bases, with 10 bases between. The CDR3 covers 14 residues. Here the CDR3 reads CASSAQGGTGELFF. The CDR3, as DNA: TGCGCCAGCAGTGCCCAGGGGGGCACCGGGGAGCTGTTTTTT.

This clonotype has ten or more counts. The chain uses TRBV5-1 and TRBJ2-2; D is undetermined. Looked up from germline, CDR1 is SGHRS and CDR2 is YFSETQ. There are 17 residues in the CDR3. The germline V and J ends were trimmed by 0 bases and 3 bases, with 15 bases remaining between them. The DNA of the CDR3 is TGCGCCAGCAGCTTGGAGGGCCGACTGTACCACACCGGGGAGCTGTTTTTT. Protein: CASSLEGRLYHTGELFF.

J is TRBJ2-5 and V is TRBV5-6; D unresolved. Germline V gives CDR1 SGHDT, CDR2 YYEEEE. The CDR3 contains 15 residues. The ends were cut back, 4 bases at V and 2 bases at J, with 15 bases in the middle. The CDR3 sequence is CASSRLGTGQETQYF. DNA for the CDR3: TGTGCCAGCAGCCGCTTGGGTACCGGACAAGAGACCCAGTACTTC.

This clonotype is medium-sized. This chain links TRBV20-1 with TRBJ2-7, with unresolved D. The V gene's germline CDR1 is DFQATT and CDR2 SNEGSKA (reference sequence). V dropped 4 bases and J dropped 6 bases, with 19 bases sitting between them. The CDR3 is 14 residues long. The CDR3 DNA reads as TGCAGTGCTATCAACCCGAATGGGCCGGCCGAGCAGTACTTC. It encodes CSAINPNGPAEQYF.

The chain uses TRBV6-2 or TRBV6-3 and TRBJ2-1, with D possibly being TRBD2 (6 bases). V was pared by 0 bases and J by 5 bases, with 20 bases between. Germline CDR1 MNHEY, CDR2 SVGEGT. The CDR3 is 18 residues long. The CDR3, as DNA: TGTGCCAGCAGTTACTCGCCCCCACTAGCAATCGTGGACAATGAGCAGTTCTTC. It is translated as CASSYSPPLAIVDNEQFF.

The J gene is TRBJ2-1, the V gene TRBV11-1; D possibly corresponds to TRBD1 (5 bases). Trimming took off 7 bases at V and 4 bases at J, with 26 bases between the two ends. The CDR3 has 18 amino acids. In germline, CDR1 is SGHAT, CDR2 FQDESV (reference sequence). CDR3 in amino acids: CASIPRASPHRGYNEQFF. The CDR3 DNA follows: TGTGCCAGCATCCCCAGGGCCTCTCCCCACCGAGGATACAATGAGCAGTTCTTC.

This clonotype is labeled as medium-sized. This chain links TRBV5-6 with TRBJ2-1; no clear D. This CDR3 spans 15 amino acids. Trimming removed 0 bases from V and 0 bases from J, with 7 bases in between. Germline CDR1 is SGHDT and CDR2 is YYEEEE. In DNA form, the CDR3 reads TGTGCCAGCAGCTTGGAAGGTTGCTCCTACAATGAGCAGTTCTTC. It codes for CASSLEGCSYNEQFF.

A note on this clonotype: A read error may be the cause here, since a much bigger clone is one base away. The chain has TRBV5-4 and TRBJ2-1; 7 nucleotides line up with TRBD1. The CDR3 contains 13 residues. CDR1 and CDR2 (germline): SGHNT, YYREEE (reference sequence). The CDR3 bases are TGTGCCATCAGCTTAACAGGGGTAAGAGAGCAGTTCTTC. This sequence encodes CAISLTGVREQFF.

This clonotype was counted many times. The V call is TRBV21-1, the J call TRBJ2-1; the listed D gene, TRBD2, was not tested against the DNA. TRBV21-1 is an annotated pseudogene. The CDR3 runs to 17 residues. The chain's CDR3 is CASSKLESGGIYNEQFF. The CDR3 nucleotides read TGTGCCAGCAGCAAATTGGAGAGCGGGGGGATCTACAATGAGCAGTTCTTC.